This TCR beta chain was captured by sequencing in a study of blood T cells in healthy people across ages. Study results and limitations: Age showed a roughly linear inverse relationship with TCR beta diversity per million T cells.

With respect to this clonotype: Its antigen is unknown.

Primed by a sample-barcoded 5' primer and a J-beta primer mix, a second PCR proceeded for about 7 to 11 cycles. The study obtained at least 2.5 million CDR3-containing paired-end reads from every sample. One entry per CDR3 protein results from TCRdb running MiXCR on the 5' RACE reads. The sample has some 1,800,000 distinct CDR3 sequences, around 40% seen once. Total RNA, at least 5.5 micrograms per sample, came from PBMCs. There are 15 residues in the CDR3. With V trimmed by 2 bases and J by 3 bases, 6 bases remained unmatched. CDR1 and CDR2 from the germline V gene are DFQATT and SNEGSKA (reference sequence).

Sequencing was carried out using blood. The sequence was collected from a human donor in good health. V usage is TRBV20-1 and J usage is TRBJ2-3; 9 bases fit TRBD1. As DNA, the CDR3 is TGCAGTGCTAGAAAAGGACAGGGGATGACAGATACGCAGTATTTT. Its protein is CSARKGQGMTDTQYF.